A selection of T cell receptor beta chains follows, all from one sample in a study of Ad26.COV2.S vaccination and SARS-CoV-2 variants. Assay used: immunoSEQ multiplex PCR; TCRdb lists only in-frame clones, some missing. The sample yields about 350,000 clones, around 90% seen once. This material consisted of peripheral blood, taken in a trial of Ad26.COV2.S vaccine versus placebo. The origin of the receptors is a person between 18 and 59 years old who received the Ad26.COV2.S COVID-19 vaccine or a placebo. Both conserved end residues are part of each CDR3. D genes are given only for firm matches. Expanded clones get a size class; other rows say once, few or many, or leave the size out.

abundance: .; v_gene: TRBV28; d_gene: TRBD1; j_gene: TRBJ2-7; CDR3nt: TGTGCCAGCAGTTCCGGACAGGGGCCTCGCTACGAGCAGTACTTC; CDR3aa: CASSSGQGPRYEQYF
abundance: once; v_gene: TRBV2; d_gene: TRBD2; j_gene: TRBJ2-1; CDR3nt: TGTGCCGGCAGTAGCGGGAGGGCCTACAATGAGCAGTTCTTC; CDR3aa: CAGSSGRAYNEQFF
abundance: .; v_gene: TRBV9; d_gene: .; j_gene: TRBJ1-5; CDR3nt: TGTGCCAGCAGCGTAGGGCAGTATCAGCCCCAGCATTTT; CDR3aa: CASSVGQYQPQHF
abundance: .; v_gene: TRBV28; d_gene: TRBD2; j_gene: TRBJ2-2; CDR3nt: TGTGCCAGCAGTTTGTTCGACCTAGCGGGAGGGCCCGGGGAGCTGTTTTTT; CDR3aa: CASSLFDLAGGPGELFF
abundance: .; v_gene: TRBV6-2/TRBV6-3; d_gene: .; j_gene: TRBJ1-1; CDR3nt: TGTGCCAGCAGTACCAATCGAAGGGTTGCGACTGAAGCTTTCTTT; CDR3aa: CASSTNRRVATEAFF
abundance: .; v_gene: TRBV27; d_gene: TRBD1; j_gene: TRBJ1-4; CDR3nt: TGTGCCAGCAGTTTCTCCCTACAGGGGGCTGGTGAAAAACTGTTTTTT; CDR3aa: CASSFSLQGAGEKLFF
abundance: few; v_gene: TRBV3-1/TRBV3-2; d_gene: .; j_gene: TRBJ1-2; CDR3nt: TGTGCCAGCAGCCAAGGTGCAGGGGCCAGCTATGGCTACACCTTC; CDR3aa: CASSQGAGASYGYTF
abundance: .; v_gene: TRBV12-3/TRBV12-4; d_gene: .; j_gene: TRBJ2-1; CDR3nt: TGTGCCAGCAGTTCCTACAATGAGCAGTTCTTC; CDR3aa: CASSSYNEQFF
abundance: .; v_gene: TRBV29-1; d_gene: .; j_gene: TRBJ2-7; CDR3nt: TGCAGCGTTGGGTACGGTTTGGGGAACGAGCAGTACTTC; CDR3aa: CSVGYGLGNEQYF
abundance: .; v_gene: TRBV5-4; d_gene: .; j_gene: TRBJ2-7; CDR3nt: TGTGCCAGCAGCTTGGCCGGGGGACAGATGTCCTACGAGCAGTACTTC; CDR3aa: CASSLAGGQMSYEQYF
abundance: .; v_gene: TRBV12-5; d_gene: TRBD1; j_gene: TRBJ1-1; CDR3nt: TGTGCTAGTGGTCTAGGGACAGACACTGAAGCTTTCTTT; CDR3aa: CASGLGTDTEAFF
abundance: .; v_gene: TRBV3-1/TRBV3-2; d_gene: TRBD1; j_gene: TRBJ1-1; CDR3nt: TGTGCCAGCAGCCAACCTACAGGGGCAGCTTTCTTT; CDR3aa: CASSQPTGAAFF
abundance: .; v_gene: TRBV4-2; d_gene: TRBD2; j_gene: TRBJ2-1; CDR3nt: TGTGCCAGCAGCCAAGATGGGACTAGCCCGTCCAATGAGCAGTTCTTC; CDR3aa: CASSQDGTSPSNEQFF
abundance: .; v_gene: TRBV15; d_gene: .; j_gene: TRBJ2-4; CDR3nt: TGTGCCACCAGCAGAGATCTACAGGGCCAACGGTACTTC; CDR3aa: CATSRDLQGQRYF
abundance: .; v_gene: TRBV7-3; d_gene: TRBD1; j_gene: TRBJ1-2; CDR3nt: TGTGCCAGCAGCTTAAGAGGGGGCGATTCTTATGGCTACACCTTC; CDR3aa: CASSLRGGDSYGYTF
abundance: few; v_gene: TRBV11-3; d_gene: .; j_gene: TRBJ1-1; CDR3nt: TGTGCCAGCAGCTTAGGCAGGATGAACACTGAAGCTTTCTTT; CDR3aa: CASSLGRMNTEAFF
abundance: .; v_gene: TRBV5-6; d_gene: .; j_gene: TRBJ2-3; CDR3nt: TGTGCCAGCAGCTTGGCGTTACAGTACACAGATACGCAGTATTTT; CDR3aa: CASSLALQYTDTQYF
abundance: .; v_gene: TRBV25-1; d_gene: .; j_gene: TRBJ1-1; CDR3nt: TGTGCCAGCAGTGTCTTTGGGGGCGCTGAAGCTTTCTTT; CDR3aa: CASSVFGGAEAFF
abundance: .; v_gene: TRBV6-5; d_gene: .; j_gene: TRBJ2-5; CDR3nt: TGTGCCAGCAGTAGGGCAGGGGTAGAGACCCAGTACTTC; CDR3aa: CASSRAGVETQYF
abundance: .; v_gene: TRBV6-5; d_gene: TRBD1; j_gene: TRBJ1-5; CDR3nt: TGTGCCAGCAGTTACGACAGGGACGGCAATCAGCCCCAGCATTTT; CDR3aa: CASSYDRDGNQPQHF
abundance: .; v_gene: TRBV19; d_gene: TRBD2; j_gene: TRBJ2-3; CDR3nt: TGTGCCAGTACCACTAGCGCCGCCCCCACAGATACGCAGTATTTT; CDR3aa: CASTTSAAPTDTQYF
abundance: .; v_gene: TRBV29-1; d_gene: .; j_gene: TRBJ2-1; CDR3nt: TGCAGCGTTGTGGTAGATAGTGAGTCGTTCTTC; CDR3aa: CSVVVDSESFF
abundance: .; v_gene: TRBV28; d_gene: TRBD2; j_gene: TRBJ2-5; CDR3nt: TGTGCCAGCAGTTTGGTTAGCGGGAGGGGGGAGACCCAGTACTTC; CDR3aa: CASSLVSGRGETQYF
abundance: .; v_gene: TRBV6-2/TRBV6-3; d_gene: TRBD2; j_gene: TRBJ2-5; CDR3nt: TGTGCCAGCAGCCCAATGTTGCGCGCGGGGGGGCTCGGGACCCAGTACTTC; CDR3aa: CASSPMLRAGGLGTQYF
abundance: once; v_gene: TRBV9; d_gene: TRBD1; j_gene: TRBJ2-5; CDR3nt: TGTGCCAGCAGCGTATGGACAGGGGGAGAGACCCAGTACTTC; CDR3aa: CASSVWTGGETQYF
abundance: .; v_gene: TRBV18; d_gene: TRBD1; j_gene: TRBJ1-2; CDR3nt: TGTGCCAGCTCACCCGGACAGGGCTCGATAGGGTCCTACACCTTC; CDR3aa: CASSPGQGSIGSYTF
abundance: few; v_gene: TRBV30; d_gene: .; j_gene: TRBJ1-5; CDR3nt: TGTGCCTGGGACAGAGCAAGCAATCAGCCCCAGCATTTT; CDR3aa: CAWDRASNQPQHF
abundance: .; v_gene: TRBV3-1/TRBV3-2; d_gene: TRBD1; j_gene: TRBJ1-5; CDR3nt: TGTGCCAGCAGCTACGGGACAGGTAGTCAGCCCCAGCATTTT; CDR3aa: CASSYGTGSQPQHF
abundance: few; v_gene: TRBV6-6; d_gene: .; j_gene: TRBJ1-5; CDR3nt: TGTGCCAGCAGTTACTCAAGGACAGTCAATCAGCCCCAGCATTTT; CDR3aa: CASSYSRTVNQPQHF
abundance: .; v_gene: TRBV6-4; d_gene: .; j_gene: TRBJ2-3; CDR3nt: TGTGCCAGCAGTGGTAACCCCGGGGCAGATACGCAGTATTTT; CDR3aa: CASSGNPGADTQYF
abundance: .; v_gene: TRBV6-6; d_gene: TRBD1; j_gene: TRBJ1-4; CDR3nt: TGTGCCAGCAGCTATACCGCCACCAGGGGGCGGGAAGTTAATGAAAAACTGTTTTTT; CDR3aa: CASSYTATRGREVNEKLFF
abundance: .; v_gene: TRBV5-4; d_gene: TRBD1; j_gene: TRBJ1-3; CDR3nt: TGTGCCAGCAGCTCCGGGACAGGGGATTTTCTGGGAAACACCATATATTTT; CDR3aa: CASSSGTGDFLGNTIYF
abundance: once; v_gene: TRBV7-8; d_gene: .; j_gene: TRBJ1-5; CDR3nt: TGTGCCAGCAGCTTAGTAGGGGCCGGCAGGCCCCAGCATTTT; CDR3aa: CASSLVGAGRPQHF
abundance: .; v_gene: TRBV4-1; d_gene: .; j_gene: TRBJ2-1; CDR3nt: TGCGCCAGCAGCCAAGTTGCGCGCAGCAGCTCCTACAATGAGCAGTTCTTC; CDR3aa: CASSQVARSSSYNEQFF
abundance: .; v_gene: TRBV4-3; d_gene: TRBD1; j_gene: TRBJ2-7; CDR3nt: TGCGCCAGCAGCCAAGAAAAAGGGGGCCGCTACGAGCAGTACTTC; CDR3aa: CASSQEKGGRYEQYF
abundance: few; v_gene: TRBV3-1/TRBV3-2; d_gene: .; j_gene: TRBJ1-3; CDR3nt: TGTGCCAGCAGCCAAGTCCGACGGTACTCTGGAAACACCATATATTTT; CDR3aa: CASSQVRRYSGNTIYF
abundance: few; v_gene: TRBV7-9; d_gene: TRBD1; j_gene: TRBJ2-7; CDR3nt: TGTGCCAGCAGCTTTTCTGACAGGGACAAAGGCAACGAGCAGTACTTC; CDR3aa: CASSFSDRDKGNEQYF
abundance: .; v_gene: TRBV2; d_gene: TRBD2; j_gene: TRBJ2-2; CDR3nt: TGTGCCAGCACTAGGACTAGCGGATCGAACACCGGGGAGCTGTTTTTT; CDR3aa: CASTRTSGSNTGELFF
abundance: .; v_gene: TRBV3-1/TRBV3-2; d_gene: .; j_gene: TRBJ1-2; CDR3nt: TGTGCCAGCAGCCAACTCGAAGGGGTCCTCTATGGCTACACCTTC; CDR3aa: CASSQLEGVLYGYTF
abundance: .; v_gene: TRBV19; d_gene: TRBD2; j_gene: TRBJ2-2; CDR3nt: TGTGCCAGTACTCTAACCGGGACTAGGGACGGGGAGCTGTTTTTT; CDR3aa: CASTLTGTRDGELFF
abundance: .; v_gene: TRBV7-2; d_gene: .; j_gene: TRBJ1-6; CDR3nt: TGTGCCAGCAGCTTAGACGGAAGAAATTCACCCCTCCACTTT; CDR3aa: CASSLDGRNSPLHF
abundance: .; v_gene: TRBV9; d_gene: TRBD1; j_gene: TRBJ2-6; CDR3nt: TGTGCCAGCAGCGGGGACAGGGACACTGGGGCCAACGTCCTGACTTTC; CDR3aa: CASSGDRDTGANVLTF
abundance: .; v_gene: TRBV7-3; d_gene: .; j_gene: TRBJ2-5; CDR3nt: TGTGCCAGCAGTCCAGCTGGCGGGGCAGAGACCCAGTACTTC; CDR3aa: CASSPAGGAETQYF